The 23 T cell receptor beta chains presented below share a single source sample, sequenced in a study of response to subunit inactivated influenza vaccine. MiXCR, run by TCRdb on the RT-PCR reads, gives a single entry per CDR3 protein. The sample yields under 200,000 distinct CDR3 sequences, about 11% seen once. Sequencing was performed on non-naive T cells sorted from PBMCs, taken roughly 6 weeks after vaccination. These receptors were taken from a man aged 45-60 years who received an inactivated influenza vaccine.

This clonotype occurred many times. This chain links TRBV20-1 with TRBJ1-6; TRBD1 matches 9 bases. Germline-derived CDR1 and CDR2 are DFQATT and SNEGSKA (reference sequence). V trimming: 3 bases; J trimming: 7 bases; junction bases outside the gene matches: 4. The CDR3 is 14 amino acids. CDR3 DNA: TGCAGTGCTAGTCGGGGACAGGGAAATTCACCCCTCCACTTT. This translates into CSASRGQGNSPLHF.

This clonotype was seen just once. The chain joins TRBV27 to TRBJ1-5; no reliable D call. V lost 0 bases and J 0 bases, leaving 12 bases between the germline ends. There are 17 residues in the CDR3. Germline loops: CDR1 MNHEY, CDR2 SMNVEV (reference sequence). The CDR3 loop is CASSLSIPMYSNQPQHF. CDR3 sequence (DNA): TGTGCCAGCAGTTTATCGATACCTATGTATAGCAATCAGCCCCAGCATTTT.

This clonotype has at least ten counts. This chain uses TRBV4-3 with TRBJ1-2; TRBD1 matches 7 bases. This CDR3 spans 14 amino acids. Trimming took 1 base from V and 5 from J; bases not matched to a gene: 4. Looked up from germline, CDR1 is LGHNA and CDR2 is YSLEER. The CDR3 DNA is TGCGCCAGCAGCCAAGGCCCAGGGGGGTATGGCTACACCTTC. Translated, it gives CASSQGPGGYGYTF.

A few counts support this clonotype. This chain joins TRBV7-9 and TRBJ2-7; a possible D gene is TRBD2 (5 bases). This CDR3 is 12 amino acids long. Trimming stripped 5 bases from V and 3 bases from J, with 8 bases between. Germline CDR1 and CDR2: SEHNR and FQNEAQ (reference sequence). The CDR3 nucleotides read TGTGCCAGCAGCCCTGACTACTACGAGCAGTACTTC. This encodes CASSPDYYEQYF. Using reference TRBV7-9 and TRBJ2-7 for the parts outside the CDR3, the full variable domain is DTGVSQNPRHKITKRGQNVTFRCDPISEHNRLYWYRQTLGQGPEFLTYFQNEAQLEKSRLLSDRFSAERPKGSFSTLEIQRTEQGDSAMYLCASSPDYYEQYFGPGTRLTVT.

The table lists this clonotype with a count of one. The rearrangement joins TRBV11-2 to TRBJ1-1; 7 bases are shared with TRBD1. The CDR3 loop spans 13 amino acids. Germline values: CDR1 SGHAT, CDR2 FQNNGV. V lost 3 bases, J lost 6 bases, and 4 bases stayed unmatched. CDR3 loop: CASSFGTDAEAFF. The CDR3, as DNA: TGTGCCAGCAGCTTCGGGACAGACGCTGAAGCTTTCTTT. Full variable domain (remainder filled in from reference TRBV11-2 and TRBJ1-1): EAGVAQSPRYKIIEKRQSVAFWCNPISGHATLYWYQQILGQGPKLLIQFQNNGVVDDSQLPKDRFSAERLKGVDSTLKIQPAKLEDSAVYLCASSFGTDAEAFFGQGTRLTVV.

The rearrangement joins TRBV3-1 to TRBJ2-1; possible D gene TRBD2, 6 bases. The CDR3 spans 15 residues. Germline V gene sequence: CDR1 LGHDT, CDR2 YNNKEL (reference sequence). Trimming took 0 bases from V and 7 from J, leaving 13 bases between them. The CDR3 DNA follows: TGTGCCAGCAGCCAAGATCCCGGAGGGGTGAATGAGCAGTTCTTC. Translated: CASSQDPGGVNEQFF.

Only a few counts were recorded for this clonotype. Here the CDR3 reads CASSISTQETQYF. DNA for the CDR3: TGTGCCAGTAGTATCTCCACCCAAGAGACCCAGTACTTC. V and J are TRBV19 and TRBJ2-5; D is unclear. Trimming took 3 bases from V and 1 from J, leaving 6 bases between them. Germline assignment: CDR1 LNHDA and CDR2 SQIVND (reference sequence). The CDR3 is 13 amino acids.

This clonotype was counted ten times or more. V is TRBV5-5 and J is TRBJ2-1, with TRBD2 as a possible D gene (6 bases). Germline loops: CDR1 SGHKS, CDR2 YYEKEE (reference sequence). The CDR3 sequence is 13 residues long. The germline V and J ends were trimmed by 6 bases and 8 bases, with 15 bases remaining between them. The CDR3 protein is CASIPTGRYEQFF. Here the CDR3 DNA reads TGTGCCAGCATCCCAACCGGGAGATATGAGCAGTTCTTC. Full variable domain (rest looked up from reference TRBV5-5 and TRBJ2-1): DAGVTQSPTHLIKTRGQQVTLRCSPISGHKSVSWYQQVLGQGPQFIFQYYEKEERGRGNFPDRFSARQFPNYSSELNVNALLLGDSALYLCASIPTGRYEQFFGPGTRLTVL.

Remarks on this clonotype: A read error is possible here, since a much larger clone lies one base away. The chain carries TRBV5-1 and TRBJ2-1; 11 nucleotides agree with TRBD2. The CDR3 sequence is 15 residues long. Germline values: CDR1 SGHRS, CDR2 YFSETQ. The CDR3 region has the DNA TGCGCCAGCAGCTTGCTAGCGGGGGGCTACAGTGAGCAGTTCTTC. Translation: CASSLLAGGYSEQFF.

In its sample, this clonotype was seen a few times. V usage is TRBV5-1 and J usage is TRBJ1-4; 7 bases agree with TRBD1. V gave up 4 bases and J gave up 5 bases; unmatched junction bases: 8. Per the germline V gene, CDR1 is SGHRS and CDR2 is YFSETQ. This CDR3 is 15 amino acids long. The CDR3 nucleotides read TGCGCCAGCAGCCCGGGGACAGCGTCAAATGAAAAACTGTTTTTT. This codes for CASSPGTASNEKLFF.

V gene TRBV5-6 combines with J gene TRBJ2-5, with 7 nucleotides matching TRBD1. Per the germline V gene, CDR1 is SGHDT and CDR2 is YYEEEE. With 2 bases clipped from V and 2 bases from J, the junction kept 3 bases outside the gene matches. The CDR3 has 14 residues. The CDR3 nucleotides are TGTGCCAGCAGCTTCGGCAGGGGGCAAGAGACCCAGTACTTC. Translating it yields CASSFGRGQETQYF.

This chain connects TRBV20-1 to TRBJ1-1; D is possibly TRBD1 (6 bases). CDR3 length: 13 residues. In germline, CDR1 is DFQATT, CDR2 SNEGSKA (reference sequence). The V end lost 5 bases, the J end lost 6 bases, and 16 bases lay between the germline ends. The CDR3 here is CSAETGGWAEAFF. CDR3 bases: TGCAGTGCTGAGACAGGTGGTTGGGCTGAAGCTTTCTTT.

The V gene is TRBV12-3 or TRBV12-4, the J gene TRBJ1-1; D is possibly TRBD1 (5 bases). The CDR3 loop spans 15 amino acids. Trimming left V 5 bases short and J 6 bases short, with 19 bases between. The CDR3 DNA reads TGTGCCAGCAGTCCTTCTGGCAGTGGGGACGCTGAAGCTTTCTTT. Amino acids: CASSPSGSGDAEAFF.

The rearrangement joins TRBV30 to TRBJ1-6; D ambiguous. The CDR3 spans 13 residues. Germline CDR1 is GTSNPN and CDR2 is SVGIG (reference sequence). Deletions cut 1 base from V and 7 bases from J, with 8 bases between. CDR3 protein: CAWSAGINSPLHF. The CDR3 nucleotides read TGTGCCTGGAGTGCCGGGATCAATTCACCCCTCCACTTT.

In this sample, this clonotype turned up many times. The chain recombines TRBV6-1 with TRBJ1-1; D uncertain. The CDR3 sequence is 14 residues long. Germline lookup yields CDR1 MNHNS and CDR2 SASEGT. V lost 2 bases and J lost 1, with 8 bases in between. CDR3 sequence (DNA): TGTGCCAGCAGTGAAATGTGGAGGAACACTGAAGCTTTCTTT. The encoded protein is CASSEMWRNTEAFF.

This clonotype was counted ten times or more. The chain recombines TRBV7-8 with TRBJ2-7; D is unresolved. The V and J ends lost 1 base and 0 bases respectively, with 10 bases between them. This CDR3 is 15 amino acids long. Germline CDR1 is SGHVS and CDR2 is FQNEAQ. In nucleotides, the CDR3 is TGTGCCAGCAGCTTAGGGGTAGGGCCCTCCTACGAGCAGTACTTC. Its translation is CASSLGVGPSYEQYF.

The chain uses TRBV29-1 and TRBJ2-1; D tentatively fits TRBD1 or TRBD2 (6 bases each). V lost 3 bases to trimming and J lost 0 bases, with 9 bases between them. Germline V gene sequence: CDR1 SQVTM, CDR2 ANQGSEA. CDR3 size: 14 residues. CDR3 nucleotides: TGCAGCGTTGATCGGGGGCTCTCCTACAATGAGCAGTTCTTC. Translated, it gives CSVDRGLSYNEQFF.

The rearrangement uses TRBV10-2 and TRBJ2-5; TRBD1 is a possible D gene (5 bases). V lost 5 bases to trimming and J lost 5 bases, with 15 bases between them. Germline V gene lookup returns CDR1 WSHSY and CDR2 SAAADI. This CDR3 has 14 amino acids. CDR3 DNA: TGCGCCAGCAGTACAGGCCCACTCCCCGAGACCCAGTACTTC. Protein sequence: CASSTGPLPETQYF.

The chain has TRBV12-3 or TRBV12-4 and TRBJ2-2; a weak D match, TRBD2 (5 bases). The length of the CDR3 is 14 residues. Deletions cut 5 bases from V and 6 bases from J, with 13 bases between. CDR3 in amino acids: CASSPPGIAGELFF. In nucleotides, the CDR3 is TGTGCCAGCAGTCCGCCCGGGATCGCCGGGGAGCTGTTTTTT.

V is TRBV10-2 and J is TRBJ1-3; D perhaps matches TRBD1 (6 bases). Germline CDR1 and CDR2: WSHSY and SAAADI. The CDR3 sequence is 15 residues long. Trimming removed 8 bases at V and 0 bases at J, with 14 bases between. CDR3 in amino acids: CASGQNPFSGNTIYF. The CDR3 bases are TGCGCCAGCGGACAGAACCCTTTCTCTGGAAACACCATATATTTT.

Many counts were recorded for this clonotype. This sequence joins TRBV5-6 and TRBJ2-1; D may be TRBD1 (6 bases). Germline V lookup: CDR1 SGHDT, CDR2 YYEEEE. This CDR3 has 11 residues. The ends were cut back, 1 base at V and 15 bases at J, with 11 bases in the middle. CDR3 in amino acids: CASSLSTGLFF. In DNA, the CDR3 is TGTGCCAGCAGCTTGTCCACAGGGCTGTTCTTC. The variable domain in full, with the rest retrieved from reference TRBV5-6 and TRBJ2-1, is DAGVTQSPTHLIKTRGQQVTLRCSPKSGHDTVSWYQQALGQGPQFIFQYYEEEERQRGNFPDRFSGHQFPNYSSELNVNALLLGDSALYLCASSLSTGLFFGPGTRLTVL.

In this sample, this clonotype turned up many times. The genes are TRBV7-2 and TRBJ2-2, with D uncertain. Germline CDR1 SGHTA, CDR2 FQGNSA. Trimming stripped 2 bases from V and 4 bases from J, with 5 bases between. This CDR3 comprises 13 residues. The CDR3 sequence: CASSLKGTGELFF. For the CDR3, the DNA is TGTGCCAGCAGCTTAAAGGGCACCGGGGAGCTGTTTTTT.

This clonotype was seen repeatedly, ten times or more. The genes are TRBV12-3 or TRBV12-4 and TRBJ2-1; TRBD2 is a possible D gene (5 bases). Trimming left V 6 bases short and J 8 bases short, with 17 bases between. The CDR3 extends over 14 amino acids. CDR3 in amino acids: CASRQEPWRYEQFF. In DNA form, the CDR3 reads TGTGCCAGCAGGCAGGAGCCATGGAGGTATGAGCAGTTCTTC.